The rows below give T cell receptor beta chains drawn from one sample of a study of T-cell memory formation after mild COVID-19. TCRdb reprocessed the 5' RACE reads with MiXCR, giving one entry per CDR3 protein. This table has around 250,000 distinct CDR3 sequences, 9.4% appearing once. The sequenced sample was PBMCs or a T cell subset sorted from them (not recorded which). Every receptor here comes from a young man who had mild COVID-19 (a few samples of this study predate the infection). Cell type and time point are not known. Each CDR3 is given with its conserved first and last residue. D genes are given only for firm matches. Clone size is not always given. Where it is, it says once, few, many or a class for expanded clones.

clone size	D gene	J gene	V gene	CDR3 protein
-	TRBD2	TRBJ2-3	TRBV20-1	CSAQIIAGGDSTDTQYF
-	-	TRBJ2-7	TRBV12-3/TRBV12-4	CASSFGGYYYEQYF
-	-	TRBJ2-5	TRBV7-9	CASSPPPGVRQETQYF
-	TRBD1	TRBJ2-1	TRBV20-1	CSARGDRGDEQFF
few	-	TRBJ1-2	TRBV2	CASRGGALDYGYTF
few	-	TRBJ2-1	TRBV18	CASSPLEIYNEQFF
few	-	TRBJ1-2	TRBV4-3	CASSREGKNYGYTF
-	TRBD2	TRBJ2-2	TRBV7-8	CASSHGTTNTGELFF
few	-	TRBJ2-2	TRBV27	CASTPSSLPGELFF
-	-	TRBJ2-5	TRBV27	CASSIRVRETQYF
-	-	TRBJ1-1	TRBV12-3/TRBV12-4	CASNSDPRDEAFF
few	-	TRBJ1-1	TRBV5-1	CASSERGYEAFF
few	-	TRBJ1-6	TRBV3-1	CASSQVTGGSPLHF
-	TRBD2	TRBJ2-2	TRBV5-5	CASSLPAGVNTGELFF
few	-	TRBJ2-7	TRBV10-1	CASRGDEQYF
-	TRBD2	TRBJ2-1	TRBV5-4	CASSSGLASGEQFF
many	-	TRBJ1-4	TRBV15	CATSRDRAWDEKLFF
-	TRBD1	TRBJ2-2	TRBV7-8	CASSHPRETGRGNTGELFF
few	-	TRBJ2-5	TRBV9	CASSVEGDQETQYF
-	TRBD2	TRBJ2-1	TRBV24-1	CATSESGTSGGGRSFF
-	-	TRBJ1-5	TRBV7-6	CASSSHTGSNQPQHF
few	-	TRBJ2-3	TRBV5-5	CASSRDPTDTQYF
few	-	TRBJ1-4	TRBV4-3	CASSQDDTRFPNEKLFF
-	-	TRBJ1-1	TRBV6-2/TRBV6-3	CASSYGGGEAFF
few	-	TRBJ1-1	TRBV7-2	CASSSGQRRAFF
few	TRBD2	TRBJ2-2	TRBV5-1	CASRTSRDTGELFF
few	-	TRBJ2-1	TRBV19	CATARVEGYEQFF
-	-	TRBJ2-1	TRBV20-1	CSAPRPGAGEQFF
-	TRBD2	TRBJ2-1	TRBV15	CATSGNSGGSYNEQFF
-	-	TRBJ1-5	TRBV5-1	CASSLDGQNWQPQHF
-	-	TRBJ2-1	TRBV6-2/TRBV6-3	CASSYLEPPLGEQFF
few	-	TRBJ2-1	TRBV3-1	CASSQAPWGYEQFF
-	TRBD2	TRBJ2-1	TRBV6-2/TRBV6-3	CASSPTSGGAKEQFF
few	TRBD2	TRBJ2-5	TRBV6-2/TRBV6-3	CASSVPLAGVETQYF
-	-	TRBJ1-1	TRBV18	CASSPLDRNRNTEAFF
few	-	TRBJ2-2	TRBV10-1	CASSDSGGGELFF
-	-	TRBJ2-5	TRBV5-6	CASSLSPGHQETQYF
-	TRBD1	TRBJ2-4	TRBV5-1	CASSLMTGQGIQYF
-	-	TRBJ1-2	TRBV5-4	CASSLEEGGGYTF
many	-	TRBJ2-3	TRBV29-1	CTSTGGGTDTQYF
-	-	TRBJ2-2	TRBV5-5	CASTWAGSVNTGELFF
-	-	TRBJ2-6	TRBV6-5	CASSYASGANVLTF
-	-	TRBJ2-7	TRBV7-2	CASSLRGVREQYF
few	TRBD1	TRBJ2-7	TRBV7-2	CASSLAGTGGFYEQYF